The 23 T cell receptor beta chains listed next were all sequenced from one sample in a study of blood T cells in healthy people across ages. Primers used in a second PCR of roughly 6 to 11 cycles were a sample-barcoded 5' primer and a J-beta primer mix. TCRdb used MiXCR to reprocess the 5' RACE reads, holding one entry per CDR3 protein. The table includes 1.5 million or so distinct CDR3 sequences, about 40% detected once. The specimen sequenced was blood. The receptors derive from a woman under 30 in good health.

This chain links TRBV27 with TRBJ2-7; no definite D call. CDR1 and CDR2 (germline): MNHEY, SMNVEV (reference sequence). The CDR3 loop spans 14 amino acids. Trimming took 6 bases from V and 2 from J, leaving 14 bases between them. CDR3 region: CASRLNLGTYEQYF. Written as DNA, the CDR3 is TGTGCCAGCAGGTTAAATCTGGGTACCTACGAGCAGTACTTC.

The chain has TRBV7-3 and TRBJ2-4; 7 nucleotides align to TRBD1. Germline trimming cut 5 bases from V and 5 bases from J; bases unmatched to any gene: 6. Germline CDR1 SGHTA, CDR2 FQGTGA. The CDR3 consists of 14 residues. The CDR3 loop reads CASSPGTDQNIQYF. The CDR3 DNA is TGTGCCAGCAGCCCCGGGACAGACCAAAACATTCAGTACTTC.

The V call is TRBV10-3, the J call TRBJ2-7, with TRBD1 matching 7 bases. There are 14 residues in the CDR3. V was clipped by 2 bases and J by 6 bases; unmatched bases: 7. Germline CDR1 and CDR2: ENHRY and SYGVKD. CDR3 region: CAISESQGVFEQYF. CDR3 in DNA: TGTGCCATCAGTGAGAGCCAGGGGGTTTTCGAGCAGTACTTC.

The rearrangement joins TRBV10-3 to TRBJ1-5; D not resolved. CDR3 length: 15 amino acids. In germline, CDR1 is ENHRY, CDR2 SYGVKD. V lost 5 bases and J lost 4, with 15 bases in between. The CDR3 sequence is CAISPREVGNQPQHF. CDR3 DNA sequence: TGTGCCATCAGTCCCCGGGAGGTAGGGAATCAGCCCCAGCATTTT.

The genes are TRBV7-6 and TRBJ2-5; tentative D call: TRBD1 (7 bases). Germline CDR1 SGHVS, CDR2 FNYEAQ. This CDR3 contains 16 residues. With 1 base removed from V and 1 base from J, the gap between germline ends came to 13 bases. The chain's CDR3 is CASSLEYRGLQETQYF. The CDR3, as DNA: TGTGCCAGCAGCTTAGAGTACAGGGGACTCCAAGAGACCCAGTACTTC.

CDR3 DNA sequence: TGCGCCAGCAGCCAAGTAGGGCTAAGTCAGCCCCAGCATTTT. Its translation is CASSQVGLSQPQHF. J is TRBJ1-5 and V is TRBV4-1; no definite D call. The CDR3 extends over 14 amino acids. Germline V gene data show CDR1 as MGHRA and CDR2 as YSYEKL. Trimming removed 1 base at V and 6 bases at J, with 10 bases between.

The chain couples TRBV7-8 to TRBJ1-1, with unresolved D. V dropped 5 bases and J dropped 0 bases, with 10 bases sitting between them. The CDR3 length is 14 residues. Germline V gene sequence: CDR1 SGHVS, CDR2 FQNEAQ. CDR3 in amino acids: CASSVSSLNTEAFF. As DNA, the CDR3 is TGTGCCAGCAGCGTGTCTTCGCTGAACACTGAAGCTTTCTTT.

The V and J genes are TRBV9 and TRBJ1-2; D is uncertain. Trimming cost V 1 base and J 3 bases, with 16 bases left between them. Per the germline V gene, CDR1 is SGDLS and CDR2 is YYNGEE. This CDR3 has 16 residues. The CDR3 spells CASSVSGFAIDYGYTF. In nucleotides, the CDR3 is TGTGCCAGCAGCGTATCGGGGTTTGCGATAGACTATGGCTACACCTTC. Together with reference TRBV9 and TRBJ1-2, the CDR3 gives the full variable domain: DSGVTQTPKHLITATGQRVTLRCSPRSGDLSVYWYQQSLDQGLQFLIQYYNGEERAKGNILERFSAQQFPDLHSELNLSSLELGDSALYFCASSVSGFAIDYGYTFGSGTRLTVV.

In its sample, this clonotype was seen a few times. V usage is TRBV20-1 and J usage is TRBJ1-2, with D possibly being TRBD1 (5 bases). This CDR3 is 14 amino acids long. V shed 1 base and J shed 8 bases, with 17 bases lying between them. Germline CDR1 reads DFQATT; CDR2 reads SNEGSKA (reference sequence). CDR3 region: CSARVSGRAGGYTF. The CDR3 region has the DNA TGCAGTGCTAGAGTATCGGGCAGGGCTGGCGGCTACACCTTC.

The V and J genes are TRBV7-2 and TRBJ2-5; TRBD2 agrees at 8 bases. Germline lookup yields CDR1 SGHTA and CDR2 FQGNSA. The CDR3 consists of 15 residues. V lost 4 bases to trimming and J lost 1 base; unmatched junction nucleotides: 5. The CDR3 DNA reads as TGTGCCAGCAGCTCGGGCGGGAGGCTCCAAGAGACCCAGTACTTC. As protein: CASSSGGRLQETQYF.

The chain joins TRBV7-2 to TRBJ2-1, with a weak D call TRBD2 (6 bases). V lost 8 bases and J lost 9, with 11 bases in between. This CDR3 region has 11 residues. Germline loops: CDR1 SGHTA, CDR2 FQGNSA. The CDR3 is CASSGATEQFF. DNA of the CDR3: TGTGCCAGCTCGGGAGCCACTGAGCAGTTCTTC.

The J gene is TRBJ1-2, the V gene TRBV28, with D hard to call. This CDR3 has 13 amino acids. Germline loops: CDR1 MDHEN, CDR2 SYDVKM. V was trimmed by 5 bases and J by 5 bases, leaving 12 bases between them. The CDR3 reads CASSLYGSYGYTF. DNA of the CDR3: TGTGCCAGCAGTCTATACGGCTCATATGGCTACACCTTC.

This clonotype was observed at least ten times. The chain is built from TRBV29-1 and TRBJ2-3; D unclear. V dropped 3 bases and J dropped 4 bases, with 14 bases sitting between them. The CDR3 totals 14 residues. Per germline, CDR1 SQVTM and CDR2 ANQGSEA. CDR3 residues: CSVDGSYPPDTQYF. The DNA of the CDR3 is TGCAGCGTTGATGGCTCGTACCCGCCAGATACGCAGTATTTT.

The chain joins TRBV6-6 to TRBJ2-2; TRBD2 agrees at 14 bases. This CDR3 comprises 17 residues. With 6 bases clipped from V and 0 bases from J, the junction kept 3 bases outside the gene matches. Per germline, CDR1 MNHNY and CDR2 SVGAGI (reference sequence). CDR3 sequence: CASSKGLAGANTGELFF. The CDR3 nucleotides read TGTGCCAGCAGCAAGGGACTAGCGGGGGCGAACACCGGGGAGCTGTTTTTT.

This sequence joins TRBV27 and TRBJ1-5, with D possibly being TRBD1 (6 bases). V gave up 6 bases and J gave up 4 bases, with 19 bases separating them. CDR1 is MNHEY, CDR2 SMNVEV, per germline (reference sequence). The CDR3 consists of 16 residues. The CDR3 sequence is CASSSRAGQGNQPQHF. The DNA of the CDR3 is TGTGCCAGCAGCTCAAGGGCGGGCCAGGGGAATCAGCCCCAGCATTTT.

This clonotype was observed a handful of times. The gene calls are TRBV4-2 and TRBJ2-7; 7 nucleotides match TRBD2. Germline V gives CDR1 LGHNA, CDR2 YNFKEQ. The ends lost 1 base at V and 2 bases at J; junction bases unmatched: 5. This CDR3 spans 15 amino acids. In DNA, the CDR3 is TGTGCCAGCAGCCAAGGCACCGGGGGGACCTACGAGCAGTACTTC. This codes for CASSQGTGGTYEQYF.

The rearrangement links TRBV7-3 to TRBJ2-3, with TRBD2 matching 13 bases. V lost 2 bases, J lost 2 bases, and 7 bases stayed unmatched. CDR3 size: 18 residues. Germline V lookup: CDR1 SGHTA, CDR2 FQGTGA. The CDR3 reads CASSLGGLAGHLTDTQYF. CDR3 in DNA: TGTGCCAGCAGCTTAGGGGGACTAGCGGGACACCTCACAGATACGCAGTATTTT.

The genes are TRBV27 and TRBJ1-5, with a tentative D call TRBD1 (5 bases). Deletions cut 3 bases from V and 0 bases from J, with 18 bases between. CDR3 length: 18 residues. Looked up from germline, CDR1 is MNHEY and CDR2 is SMNVEV (reference sequence). In DNA form, the CDR3 reads TGTGCCAGCAGTTTCCGGGGCTCAGGTTCTTATAGCAATCAGCCCCAGCATTTT. As protein: CASSFRGSGSYSNQPQHF.

The chain uses TRBV6-5 and TRBJ2-1, with 8 bases that match TRBD2. Per germline, CDR1 MNHEY and CDR2 SVGAGI. The CDR3 is 17 residues long. J lost 4 bases, V lost 4 bases, and 12 bases had no gene match. The CDR3 loop reads CASSFSEAGARYNEQFF. Here the CDR3 DNA reads TGTGCCAGCAGTTTCTCCGAAGCGGGAGCCAGATACAATGAGCAGTTCTTC.

The rearrangement uses TRBV20-1 and TRBJ2-7; 7 positions agree with TRBD1. The CDR3 is 14 residues long. Germline-derived CDR1 and CDR2 are DFQATT and SNEGSKA (reference sequence). Trimming at V came to 2 bases and at J to 2 bases, leaving 6 bases not matched to a gene. CDR3 residues: CSARPSGQTYEQYF. As DNA, the CDR3 is TGCAGTGCTAGACCCTCGGGACAGACCTACGAGCAGTACTTC.

The V and J genes are TRBV7-3 and TRBJ1-1; unclear D gene. The CDR3 runs to 13 residues. Trimming took off 4 bases at V and 2 bases at J, with 8 bases between the two ends. CDR1 is SGHTA, CDR2 FQGTGA, per germline. The CDR3 is CASSSEPNTEAFF. The DNA of the CDR3 is TGTGCCAGCAGCTCAGAACCCAACACTGAAGCTTTCTTT.

A word on this clonotype: A much larger clone lies one base from this, so it may be a read error. This sequence joins TRBV7-2 and TRBJ2-5; tentatively, D is TRBD1 (5 bases). TRBJ2-7 matches the DNA end more closely, so the J call is doubtful. This CDR3 contains 12 residues. Germline V gene sequence: CDR1 SGHTA, CDR2 FQGNSA. In nucleotides, the CDR3 is TGTGCCGGCAGCTTAAATAGGGGCGAGCAGTACTTC. Translation: CAGSLNRGEQYF.

This chain joins TRBV4-1 and TRBJ2-5; 11 positions match TRBD2. The end of the DNA fits TRBJ2-7 better, so the J call may be wrong. Germline CDR1 and CDR2: MGHRA and YSYEKL. CDR3 size: 17 residues. The CDR3 reads CASSQGMGTSGRYEQYV. The CDR3 DNA reads TGCGCCAGCAGCCAAGGAATGGGGACTAGCGGACGCTACGAGCAGTACGTC.